One sample yielded the 21 T cell receptor beta chains listed below, sequenced in a study of sequential checkpoint blockade in melanoma. Treatment specified: randomized to nivolumab then ipilimumab (arm A) or the reverse (arm B). TCRdb's table, derived via immunoSEQ multiplex PCR, lists solely in-frame clones and lacks some. The data contain about 32,000 clones, roughly 84% of them singletons. Material: CD8+ T cells sorted from blood (inferred from file names), obtained from a patient given nivolumab and ipilimumab in sequence. All receptors come from a human donor with melanoma.

The gene calls are TRBV4-1 and TRBJ1-2; 10 bases align to TRBD1. V lost 2 bases and J lost 7; bases outside the gene matches: 10. This CDR3 has 16 residues. The germline gives CDR1 MGHRA, CDR2 YSYEKL. CDR3: CASSQPGTGDRGGYTF. The CDR3 bases are TGCGCCAGCAGCCAACCCGGGACAGGGGATCGTGGTGGCTACACCTTC.

The chain carries TRBV10-2 and TRBJ1-1; TRBD1 matches 9 bases. This CDR3 has 15 amino acids. V dropped 3 bases and J dropped 1; count of bases not matched to a gene: 3. In germline, CDR1 is WSHSY, CDR2 SAAADI. Written as DNA, the CDR3 is TGCGCCAGCAGTGATCGGGGACAGGGGAACACTGAAGCTTTCTTT. Its protein is CASSDRGQGNTEAFF.

This clone was seen a handful of times. The rearrangement uses TRBV2 and TRBJ2-1, with 11 bases lining up with TRBD2. Germline values: CDR1 SNHLY, CDR2 FYNNEI. V was pared by 5 bases and J by 6 bases, with 6 bases of the junction left unmatched. The CDR3 runs 15 residues. The CDR3 DNA reads as TGTGCCAGCAGTCCTTGGGGACTAGCGGCCAATGAGCAGTTCTTC. Translating it yields CASSPWGLAANEQFF.

The chain has TRBV6-1 and TRBJ2-6, with unresolved D. Between the trimmed V and J ends, which lost 2 bases and 0 bases, there was a span of 5 bases. The CDR3 has 15 residues. Germline CDR1 reads MNHNS; CDR2 reads SASEGT. The CDR3 region is CASSEPGSGANVLTF. The CDR3 DNA follows: TGTGCCAGCAGTGAACCCGGCTCTGGGGCCAACGTCCTGACTTTC.

For this clone: The same CDR3 can be traced to other DNA sequences in this sample. The V call is TRBV27, the J call TRBJ2-7, with 10 positions matching TRBD2. V gave up 0 bases and J gave up 3 bases; unmatched junction bases: 2. This CDR3 region has 15 residues. Looked up from germline, CDR1 is MNHEY and CDR2 is SMNVEV (reference sequence). CDR3 bases: TGTGCCAGCAGTTTATCGCTAGCGGGAGTCTACGAGCAGTACTTC. It translates to CASSLSLAGVYEQYF.

The chain carries TRBV4-1 and TRBJ1-1; D is undetermined. This CDR3 has 14 residues. CDR1 is MGHRA and CDR2 is YSYEKL in the germline V gene. The V end was cut by 5 bases, the J end by 4 bases, with 14 bases between. Written as DNA, the CDR3 is TGCGCCAGCAGCATAGTGAGGAAAGGCACTGAAGCTTTCTTT. Protein: CASSIVRKGTEAFF.

J is TRBJ1-1 and V is TRBV19; 7 bases map to TRBD1. Germline trimming cut 5 bases from V and 2 bases from J; bases unmatched to any gene: 5. The length of the CDR3 is 14 residues. The germline V gene encodes CDR1 LNHDA and CDR2 SQIVND (reference sequence). CDR3 sequence reads: CASSPRQGNTEAFF. The CDR3 region has the DNA TGTGCCAGTAGTCCTAGACAGGGTAACACTGAAGCTTTCTTT.

This chain links TRBV6-5 with TRBJ2-7; D may be TRBD2 (6 bases). This CDR3 is built from 15 residues. Germline V gene lookup returns CDR1 MNHEY and CDR2 SVGAGI. V was cut by 0 bases and J by 6 bases, with 15 bases left in between. CDR3 loop: CASSYSHAGSLEQYF. As DNA, the CDR3 is TGTGCCAGCAGTTACTCCCATGCGGGGTCCCTCGAGCAGTACTTC.

This clone was observed once. V is TRBV5-1 and J is TRBJ2-1; perhaps TRBD1 as D (6 bases). CDR1 and CDR2 (germline): SGHRS, YFSETQ. The length of the CDR3 is 14 residues. The ends were cut back, 4 bases at V and 9 bases at J, with 17 bases in the middle. CDR3 sequence (DNA): TGCGCCAGCAGCGACGATCAAAGGGGGTTTGAGCAGTTCTTC. The encoded protein is CASSDDQRGFEQFF. The full variable domain, with the rest looked up from reference TRBV5-1 and TRBJ2-1, is KAGVTQTPRYLIKTRGQQVTLSCSPISGHRSVSWYQQTPGQGLQFLFEYFSETQRNKGNFPGRFSGRQFSNSRSEMNVSTLELGDSALYLCASSDDQRGFEQFFGPGTRLTVL.

This clone showed up just a few times. In the same sample, other DNA sequences code for this CDR3. The V and J genes are TRBV9 and TRBJ1-5; no reliable D call. The CDR3 has 13 amino acids. The germline V and J ends were trimmed by 2 bases and 0 bases, with 3 bases remaining between them. The germline gives CDR1 SGDLS, CDR2 YYNGEE. CDR3 loop: CASSVYSNQPQHF. CDR3 bases: TGTGCCAGCAGCGTTTATAGCAATCAGCCCCAGCATTTT. Full variable domain (remainder filled in from reference TRBV9 and TRBJ1-5): DSGVTQTPKHLITATGQRVTLRCSPRSGDLSVYWYQQSLDQGLQFLIQYYNGEERAKGNILERFSAQQFPDLHSELNLSSLELGDSALYFCASSVYSNQPQHFGDGTRLSIL.

The chain combines TRBV25-1 with TRBJ1-2; 7 bases line up with TRBD1. Germline V gene data show CDR1 as MGHDK and CDR2 as SYGVNS. J lost 6 bases, V lost 3 bases, and 1 base had no gene match. This CDR3 is 12 amino acids long. CDR3 in DNA: TGTGCCAGCAGTGAGACAGGGCATGGCTACACCTTC. Translated, it gives CASSETGHGYTF.

The V and J genes are TRBV5-4 and TRBJ2-5; D may be TRBD1 (6 bases). TRBJ2-7 explains the end of the DNA better; the J call may be wrong. There are 14 residues in the CDR3. Germline assignment: CDR1 SGHNT and CDR2 YYREEE (reference sequence). CDR3 amino acids: CASSFDRSSYEQYF. DNA of the CDR3: TGTGCCAGCAGCTTTGACAGGAGCTCCTACGAGCAGTACTTC.

The chain is built from TRBV27 and TRBJ2-3; D gene uncertain. Germline-derived CDR1 and CDR2 are MNHEY and SMNVEV (reference sequence). The CDR3 has 14 amino acids. Trimming shortened V by 3 bases and J by 3 bases, and 10 bases separated the two germline ends. The CDR3 is CASSLAAPTDTQYF. As DNA, the CDR3 is TGTGCCAGCAGTTTGGCGGCCCCAACAGATACGCAGTATTTT.

The chain carries TRBV5-4 and TRBJ2-7; 11 bases fit TRBD2. Germline CDR1 and CDR2: SGHNT and YYREEE (reference sequence). The V segment lost 4 bases and the J segment 4 bases; nucleotides outside the gene matches: 7. The length of the CDR3 is 15 residues. In DNA form, the CDR3 reads TGTGCCAGCAGCGAGCGGACTAGCGGGTCTTACGAGCAGTACTTC. This codes for CASSERTSGSYEQYF.

This chain links TRBV28 with TRBJ1-5; 9 bases agree with TRBD1. Germline V CDR1 and CDR2: MDHEN, SYDVKM. The CDR3 contains 17 residues. The V and J ends lost 5 bases and 2 bases, in that order; junction bases with no gene match: 10. CDR3 sequence (DNA): TGTGCCAGCAGTGATCCACAGGGGGCGGGGGGCAATCAGCCCCAGCATTTT. Translating gives CASSDPQGAGGNQPQHF.

The chain uses TRBV5-1 and TRBJ2-2; 8 nucleotides align to TRBD2. From germline, CDR1 is SGHRS and CDR2 YFSETQ. This CDR3 has 15 residues. The junction had 6 bases not matched to a gene; V was cut back by 4 bases and J by 4 bases. Here the CDR3 DNA reads TGCGCCAGCAGCCCGGGGGGGTCGGGCACCGGGGAGCTGTTTTTT. Translating it yields CASSPGGSGTGELFF. Variable domain in full (rest from reference TRBV5-1 and TRBJ2-2): KAGVTQTPRYLIKTRGQQVTLSCSPISGHRSVSWYQQTPGQGLQFLFEYFSETQRNKGNFPGRFSGRQFSNSRSEMNVSTLELGDSALYLCASSPGGSGTGELFFGEGSRLTVL.

The CDR3 DNA sequence: TGTGCCAGCAGCTTGGACACTGGAAACACCATATATTTT. The encoded protein is CASSLDTGNTIYF. The chain combines TRBV7-9 with TRBJ1-3; a weak D match, TRBD1 (5 bases). CDR3 size: 13 residues. Germline CDR1 reads SEHNR; CDR2 reads FQNEAQ (reference sequence). Trimming pared 3 bases from V and 2 bases from J, leaving 5 bases between.

This CDR3 reads CASSDKRFSTDTQYF. DNA of the CDR3: TGTGCCAGCAGCGATAAGCGGTTTAGCACAGATACGCAGTATTTT. The J gene is TRBJ2-3, the V gene TRBV6-1; a possible D gene is TRBD2 (5 bases). V was clipped by 6 bases and J by 0 bases, with 13 bases between them. CDR1 and CDR2 (germline): MNHNS, SASEGT. This CDR3 region has 15 residues.

V is TRBV4-1 and J is TRBJ2-3; 8 bases agree with TRBD1. J gave up 4 bases and V 4 bases, and 7 bases lay outside the gene matches. CDR3 length: 15 residues. Germline CDR1 reads MGHRA; CDR2 reads YSYEKL. Here the CDR3 DNA reads TGCGCCAGCAGCCCGAGGACAGGGTTGGCAGATACGCAGTATTTT. This codes for CASSPRTGLADTQYF.

The chain combines TRBV7-9 with TRBJ2-3, with 9 positions matching TRBD1. With 2 bases clipped from V and 1 base from J, the junction kept 4 bases outside the gene matches. CDR3 size: 16 residues. Germline V lookup: CDR1 SEHNR, CDR2 FQNEAQ (reference sequence). CDR3 sequence: CASSLRTGEGTDTQYF. In DNA form, the CDR3 reads TGTGCCAGCAGCTTACGGACAGGGGAAGGCACAGATACGCAGTATTTT.

This chain connects TRBV4-1 to TRBJ2-5; 9 bases are shared with TRBD1. V lost 4 bases and J lost 2; bases outside the gene matches: 5. The CDR3 consists of 15 residues. Germline CDR1 and CDR2: MGHRA and YSYEKL. The CDR3 protein is CASSRRDREQETQYF. DNA for the CDR3: TGCGCCAGCAGCCGCCGGGACAGGGAACAAGAGACCCAGTACTTC.